This entry lists 23 T cell receptor beta chains sequenced from one sample in a study of T cells in Graves' hyperthyroidism and ophthalmopathy. Using RNA transcripts as the source, TCR beta CDR3 regions were amplified. HTBI primers drove first-round RT-PCR of the TCR CDR3. Each CDR3 protein is one row after TCRdb ran MiXCR on the multiplex PCR reads. This sample has 550,000 to 850,000 distinct CDR3 sequences, with approximately 18% found just once. The sequenced sample was blood. All receptors come from a woman aged 45-59 years with Graves' hyperthyroidism that later progressed to Graves' ophthalmopathy.

The sample holds many counts of this clonotype. The V gene is TRBV2, the J gene TRBJ1-1; the D gene is possibly TRBD1 (6 bases). The CDR3 sequence is 15 residues long. Germline V CDR1 and CDR2: SNHLY, FYNNEI. V lost 4 bases and J 4 bases, leaving 16 bases between the germline ends. CDR3 sequence reads: CASSVEQGKITEAFF. The CDR3 DNA follows: TGTGCCAGCAGTGTGGAACAGGGTAAAATCACTGAAGCTTTCTTT.

This clonotype was found many times. The chain joins TRBV12-3 or TRBV12-4 to TRBJ1-5; D gene uncertain. Trimming left V 3 bases short and J 7 bases short, with 7 bases between. The CDR3 sequence is 12 residues long. The CDR3, as DNA: TGTGCCAGCAGTTTCTGGAACCAGCCCCAGCATTTT. Translated, it gives CASSFWNQPQHF.

This clonotype showed up many times. The CDR3 protein is CAWGEGSHTGNTIYF. The CDR3 coding sequence is TGTGCCTGGGGGGAGGGGAGCCACACTGGAAACACCATATATTTT. The chain joins TRBV30 to TRBJ1-3; tentatively, D is TRBD1 (5 bases). V dropped 5 bases and J dropped 2 bases, with 16 bases sitting between them. Germline V gene data show CDR1 as GTSNPN and CDR2 as SVGIG (reference sequence). The CDR3 length is 15 residues.

The chain employs TRBV20-1 and TRBJ2-3; 10 nucleotides line up with TRBD2. The germline V gene has CDR1 DFQATT and CDR2 SNEGSKA (reference sequence). The CDR3 has 16 amino acids. Unmatched junction bases numbered 8, after V lost 1 base and J lost 4 bases. The CDR3 DNA is TGCAGTGCTAGAGGCGCGAAGAGCGGGGGGGCAGATACGCAGTATTTT. Residues: CSARGAKSGGADTQYF.

The V and J genes are TRBV10-3 and TRBJ2-1; D call uncertain. V lost 3 bases and J lost 6, with 9 bases in between. Per the germline V gene, CDR1 is ENHRY and CDR2 is SYGVKD. CDR3 length equals 13 residues. CDR3 nucleotides: TGTGCCATCAGTGATCTGGGTACCAATGAGCAGTTCTTC. It codes for CAISDLGTNEQFF.

This clonotype occurred a few times. In DNA form, the CDR3 reads TGTGCCAGCAGTTCCATAGGGACAGGGGGAAGTACTGAAGCTTTCTTT. It yields the protein CASSSIGTGGSTEAFF. The chain links TRBV6-5 to TRBJ1-1, with 11 bases matching TRBD1. Trimming removed 4 bases from V and 5 bases from J; junction bases left unmatched: 9. Looked up from germline, CDR1 is MNHEY and CDR2 is SVGAGI. This CDR3 region has 16 residues.

There are many counts of this clonotype. The rearrangement links TRBV20-1 to TRBJ2-3; 8 bases map to TRBD2. The J segment lost 1 base and the V segment lost 2 bases, leaving 11 bases of the junction unmatched. The CDR3 is 17 amino acids. Germline V lookup: CDR1 DFQATT, CDR2 SNEGSKA (reference sequence). The CDR3 DNA reads as TGCAGTGCTAGACAAATAAGCGGGGGTATCGGCACAGATACGCAGTATTTT. Translated, it gives CSARQISGGIGTDTQYF.

This sequence joins TRBV7-9 and TRBJ1-4; possible D gene TRBD1, 6 bases. There are 14 residues in the CDR3. V lost 5 bases to trimming and J lost 8 bases, with 15 bases between them. Germline assignment: CDR1 SEHNR and CDR2 FQNEAQ (reference sequence). The CDR3 here is CASSRTAQGEKLFF. As DNA, the CDR3 is TGTGCCAGCAGCCGGACAGCTCAAGGAGAAAAACTGTTTTTT.

This clonotype occurred a few times. V gene TRBV5-1 combines with J gene TRBJ1-2, with a tentative D call TRBD1 (5 bases). CDR3 length: 14 amino acids. The V end lost 0 bases, the J end lost 5 bases, and 11 bases lay between the germline ends. Germline V gene sequence: CDR1 SGHRS, CDR2 YFSETQ. This CDR3 reads CASSLGDSKYGYTF. CDR3 in DNA: TGCGCCAGCAGCTTGGGCGACAGTAAATATGGCTACACCTTC.

This clonotype was recorded at least ten times. The chain is built from TRBV5-1 and TRBJ1-1; 12 bases are a match to TRBD1. The ends lost 5 bases at V and 3 bases at J; junction bases unmatched: 8. The CDR3 is 16 amino acids. Germline V CDR1 and CDR2: SGHRS, YFSETQ. The CDR3 loop is CASSSGTGGSDTEAFF. CDR3 nucleotide sequence: TGCGCCAGCAGTTCCGGGACAGGGGGCTCGGACACTGAAGCTTTCTTT.

This clonotype has just a few counts. The J gene is TRBJ2-1, the V gene TRBV7-9, with 8 bases identical to TRBD1. J lost 4 bases, V lost 5 bases, and 13 bases had no gene match. The CDR3 has 17 amino acids. Germline values: CDR1 SEHNR, CDR2 FQNEAQ (reference sequence). The DNA for the CDR3 is TGTGCCAGCAGCGACGTTGGACAGGGAGATAGTTACAATGAGCAGTTCTTC. Translating gives CASSDVGQGDSYNEQFF.

At least ten counts were recorded for this clonotype. The V gene is TRBV11-2, the J gene TRBJ2-1; D is ambiguous. This CDR3 comprises 15 residues. The V and J ends lost 3 bases and 0 bases respectively, with 9 bases between them. CDR1 and CDR2 (germline): SGHAT, FQNNGV. This chain's CDR3 is CASSFTDPSYNEQFF. The CDR3 DNA sequence: TGTGCCAGCAGCTTTACGGATCCCTCCTACAATGAGCAGTTCTTC.

The J gene is TRBJ1-1, the V gene TRBV6-1; weak D call: TRBD1 (5 bases). The CDR3 has 16 residues. CDR1 is MNHNS, CDR2 SASEGT, per germline. Between the trimmed V and J ends, which lost 5 bases and 1 base, there was a span of 17 bases. CDR3 nucleotide sequence: TGTGCCAGCAGTCCATACGGGGGGGGGGGGAACACTGAAGCTTTCTTT. It codes for CASSPYGGGGNTEAFF.

A note on this clonotype: This may be a read error, as it is one base from a much larger clone. The chain is built from TRBV12-3 or TRBV12-4 and TRBJ1-2; D is perhaps TRBD1 (6 bases). V was clipped by 5 bases and J by 0 bases, with 28 bases between them. The CDR3 has 20 residues. This CDR3 is CASSPIPGQGLVTPNYGYTF. CDR3 sequence (DNA): TGTGCCAGCAGTCCTATCCCGGGACAAGGTTTGGTAACCCCTAACTATGGCTACACCTTC.

This clonotype was seen ten or more times. The rearrangement joins TRBV12-3 or TRBV12-4 to TRBJ2-5; D gene uncertain. CDR3 size: 13 residues. V shed 9 bases and J shed 5 bases, with 16 bases lying between them. CDR3 DNA sequence: TGTGCCAGTAGGAATGTGGGCCGTGAGACCCAGTACTTC. Translation: CASRNVGRETQYF.

This clonotype came up a few times. The CDR3 DNA reads TGTGCCACCAGTGATTCACTAGTTTCCGGGGAGCTGTTTTTT. This sequence encodes CATSDSLVSGELFF. The chain uses TRBV24-1 and TRBJ2-2; perhaps TRBD2 as D (5 bases). In germline, CDR1 is KGHDR, CDR2 SFDVKD. The germline V and J ends were trimmed by 2 bases and 6 bases, with 9 bases remaining between them. There are 14 residues in the CDR3.

The J gene is TRBJ1-5, the V gene TRBV7-9; D gene uncertain. Trimming shortened V by 4 bases and J by 5 bases, and 15 bases separated the two germline ends. Germline-derived CDR1 and CDR2 are SEHNR and FQNEAQ (reference sequence). There are 15 residues in the CDR3. DNA for the CDR3: TGTGCCAGCAGCTCCTTGGCAGCGCCTTATCAGCCCCAGCATTTT. Its translation is CASSSLAAPYQPQHF.

This clonotype was detected many times. At one of its ends the junction is not consistent with the germline gene, which may arise from a read error. This chain links TRBV5-1 with TRBJ2-3; D not resolved. The CDR3 runs 11 residues. Germline V CDR1 and CDR2: SGHRS, YFSETQ. In DNA, the CDR3 is TGTGCCAGCAGCTCTACAGATACGCAGTATTTT. This sequence encodes CASSSTDTQYF. The full variable domain, with the rest looked up from reference TRBV5-1 and TRBJ2-3, is KAGVTQTPRYLIKTRGQQVTLSCSPISGHRSVSWYQQTPGQGLQFLFEYFSETQRNKGNFPGRFSGRQFSNSRSEMNVSTLELGDSALYLCASSSTDTQYFGPGTRLTVL.

The V gene is TRBV4-1, the J gene TRBJ2-7; D gene uncertain. The CDR3 extends over 14 amino acids. Germline V gene data show CDR1 as MGHRA and CDR2 as YSYEKL. Trimming cost V 0 bases and J 2 bases, with 8 bases left between them. DNA for the CDR3: TGCGCCAGCAGCCAAGAAGGCGCAACCTACGAGCAGTACTTC. Translating gives CASSQEGATYEQYF.

This chain links TRBV5-4 with TRBJ2-3; TRBD2 agrees at 11 bases. V gave up 3 bases and J gave up 2 bases; unmatched junction bases: 14. Germline loops: CDR1 SGHNT, CDR2 YYREEE (reference sequence). CDR3 length: 19 amino acids. In nucleotides, the CDR3 is TGTGCCAGCAGCTCCGCCGGACTAGCGGGTCCTGGGATCACAGATACGCAGTATTTT. This gives the protein CASSSAGLAGPGITDTQYF.

V gene TRBV2 combines with J gene TRBJ1-4; D not resolved. Trimming took 1 base from V and 12 from J, leaving 6 bases between them. The CDR3 is made up of 11 amino acids. Germline CDR1 and CDR2: SNHLY and FYNNEI. The CDR3 nucleotides are TGTGCCAGCAGTGAAGAAGTTGAACTGTTTTTT. The encoded protein is CASSEEVELFF. Looking up the rest from reference TRBV2 and TRBJ1-4 gives the full variable domain: EPEVTQTPSHQVTQMGQEVILRCVPISNHLYFYWYRQILGQKVEFLVSFYNNEISEKSEIFDDQFSVERPDGSNFTLKIRSTKLEDSAMYFCASSEEVELFFGSGTQLSVL.

The chain carries TRBV6-2 or TRBV6-3 and TRBJ1-5; D may be TRBD1 (6 bases). Trimming removed 9 bases at V and 4 bases at J, with 16 bases between. The V gene's germline CDR1 is MNHEY and CDR2 SVGEGT. This CDR3 region has 14 residues. CDR3 bases: TGTGCCAGTCACCGAGGGGGGCGGAATCAGCCCCAGCATTTT. Encoded protein: CASHRGGRNQPQHF.

This clonotype appeared a few times. The chain has TRBV7-9 and TRBJ1-2, with unresolved D. The CDR3 has 14 residues. The V gene lost 5 bases and the J gene lost 8 bases, with 18 bases spanning the gap. Per the germline V gene, CDR1 is SEHNR and CDR2 is FQNEAQ (reference sequence). The chain's CDR3 is CASSQTPELGGYTF. CDR3 DNA: TGTGCCAGCAGCCAAACCCCTGAACTGGGGGGCTACACCTTC.